This note documents a single T cell receptor (beta chain) sequence. This specimen belongs to a study of CD4+ T cells in melanoma. The CDR3 consists of 13 residues. The ends were cut back, 10 bases at V and 3 bases at J, with 15 bases in the middle. CDR1 ENHRY and CDR2 SYGVKD come from the germline V gene. Using immunoSEQ multiplex PCR, the repertoire was profiled, and TCRdb retains in-frame clones only, with some absent. The repertoire holds under 20,000 clones, 76% seen once, with approximately 12% in the top ten. J is TRBJ1-1 and V is TRBV10-3; D might be TRBD1 (6 bases). Sample: cells from a culture (not recorded whether cultured in vitro). The sequence was obtained from a human donor with melanoma. The CDR3 loop is CATADRLDTEAFF. The CDR3 DNA follows: TGTGCCACTGCTGACAGGCTAGACACTGAAGCTTTCTTT.